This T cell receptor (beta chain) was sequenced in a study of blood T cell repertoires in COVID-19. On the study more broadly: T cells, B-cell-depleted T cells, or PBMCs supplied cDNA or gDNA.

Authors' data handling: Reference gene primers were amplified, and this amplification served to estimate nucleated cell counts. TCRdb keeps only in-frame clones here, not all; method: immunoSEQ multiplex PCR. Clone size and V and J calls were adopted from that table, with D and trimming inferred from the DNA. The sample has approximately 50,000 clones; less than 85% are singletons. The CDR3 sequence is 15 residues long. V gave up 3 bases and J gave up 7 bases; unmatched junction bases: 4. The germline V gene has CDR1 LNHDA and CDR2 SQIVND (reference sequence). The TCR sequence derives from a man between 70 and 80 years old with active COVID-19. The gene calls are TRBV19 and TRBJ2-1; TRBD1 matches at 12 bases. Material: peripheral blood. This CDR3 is CASSIGTGGGNEQFF. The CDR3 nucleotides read TGTGCCAGTAGTATCGGGACAGGGGGCGGGAATGAGCAGTTCTTC. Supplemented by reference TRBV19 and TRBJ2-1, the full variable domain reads DGGITQSPKYLFRKEGQNVTLSCEQNLNHDAMYWYRQDPGQGLRLIYYSQIVNDFQKGDIAEGYSVSREKKESFPLTVTSAQKNPTAFYLCASSIGTGGGNEQFFGPGTRLTVL.